Listed here are 17 T cell receptor beta chains from one sample, sequenced in a study of blood T cell repertoires in COVID-19. Clones were sequenced by immunoSEQ multiplex PCR, and TCRdb holds only the in-frame ones, with some missing. The table has 110,000 or so clones, roughly 84% seen once. Sequenced: peripheral blood. Receptor source: a woman aged 40-49 years with acute or convalescent COVID-19.

The gene calls are TRBV7-2 and TRBJ1-3, with TRBD1 identical over 10 bases. The length of the CDR3 is 17 residues. V dropped 5 bases and J dropped 1; count of bases not matched to a gene: 8. Germline assignment: CDR1 SGHTA and CDR2 FQGNSA. DNA of the CDR3: TGTGCCAGCAGCGGATTCCGGGACAGGGGTTCTGGAAACACCATATATTTT. This translates into CASSGFRDRGSGNTIYF.

The V call is TRBV7-9, the J call TRBJ1-2; 7 nucleotides line up with TRBD1. Germline V gives CDR1 SEHNR, CDR2 FQNEAQ (reference sequence). Trimming at V came to 5 bases and at J to 0 bases, leaving 6 bases not matched to a gene. CDR3 length equals 15 residues. The CDR3 here is CASSRPGGANYGYTF. The CDR3 DNA sequence: TGTGCCAGCAGCCGACCAGGGGGAGCTAACTATGGCTACACCTTC.

The chain couples TRBV5-5 to TRBJ2-7; 8 bases are shared with TRBD2. Germline CDR1 reads SGHKS; CDR2 reads YYEKEE (reference sequence). V was pared by 0 bases and J by 5 bases, with 10 bases of the junction left unmatched. This CDR3 is built from 16 residues. In DNA, the CDR3 is TGTGCCAGCAGCTTGGTTGCGGGCGGGGGGCTTGACGAGCAGTACTTC. This translates into CASSLVAGGGLDEQYF.

The rearrangement joins TRBV6-6 to TRBJ1-5; perhaps TRBD1 as D (5 bases). The V gene lost 2 bases and the J gene lost 2 bases, with 13 bases spanning the gap. Germline values: CDR1 MNHNY, CDR2 SVGAGI (reference sequence). The CDR3 contains 16 residues. The CDR3 is CASSYNSGGGNQPQHF. The DNA of the CDR3 is TGTGCCAGCAGTTACAATTCCGGGGGGGGCAATCAGCCCCAGCATTTT.

CDR3 in amino acids: CASRPSTGNTEAFF. The CDR3 nucleotides read TGCGCCAGCAGACCCTCGACAGGGAACACTGAAGCTTTCTTT. The chain carries TRBV5-1 and TRBJ1-1, with D possibly TRBD1 on 6 matching bases. Germline V gene sequence: CDR1 SGHRS, CDR2 YFSETQ. Trimming took off 5 bases at V and 1 base at J, with 12 bases between the two ends. This CDR3 has 14 amino acids.

This clone came up a few times. V is TRBV6-2 or TRBV6-3 and J is TRBJ1-1; D not certain. The CDR3 is made up of 13 amino acids. CDR1 and CDR2 (germline): MNHEY, SVGEGT. Trimming pared 1 base from V and 5 bases from J, leaving 8 bases between. The CDR3 is CASSYYRGTEAFF. CDR3 sequence (DNA): TGTGCCAGCAGTTACTACAGAGGGACTGAAGCTTTCTTT.

This chain joins TRBV4-2 and TRBJ1-3; 9 bases align to TRBD1. The CDR3 covers 15 residues. From germline, CDR1 is LGHNA and CDR2 YNFKEQ. The J segment lost 3 bases and the V segment lost 2 bases, leaving 2 bases of the junction unmatched. CDR3 sequence: CASSQRTGDGNTIYF. The CDR3 DNA reads TGTGCCAGCAGCCAACGGACAGGGGATGGAAACACCATATATTTT.

V is TRBV6-5 and J is TRBJ1-6, with D tentatively TRBD1 (5 bases). The CDR3 is 15 residues long. Looked up from germline, CDR1 is MNHEY and CDR2 is SVGAGI. Trimming removed 6 bases at V and 7 bases at J, with 16 bases between. CDR3 nucleotide sequence: TGTGCCAGCAGCCAGGGTGGTCTAGGGAATTCACCCCTCCACTTT. Translated, it gives CASSQGGLGNSPLHF.

The rearrangement joins TRBV30 to TRBJ1-1; the D gene is possibly TRBD1 (5 bases). The V gene lost 4 bases and the J gene lost 0 bases, with 9 bases spanning the gap. Germline V gene sequence: CDR1 GTSNPN, CDR2 SVGIG (reference sequence). The CDR3 spans 13 residues. The CDR3 coding sequence is TGTGCCTGGATAAGACAGTTGAACACTGAAGCTTTCTTT. It encodes CAWIRQLNTEAFF.

The CDR3 here is CASSYSTGVTDTQYF. CDR3 coding DNA: TGTGCCAGCAGTTACTCGACGGGGGTGACAGATACGCAGTATTTT. V is TRBV6-6 and J is TRBJ2-3; D is possibly TRBD2 (6 bases). The germline V gene encodes CDR1 MNHNY and CDR2 SVGAGI (reference sequence). Trimming removed 0 bases from V and 3 bases from J, with 10 bases in between. The CDR3 covers 15 residues.

J is TRBJ2-1 and V is TRBV4-2, with 9 bases lining up with TRBD2. The CDR3 extends over 14 amino acids. The trim removed 4 bases at V and 8 bases at J, leaving 6 bases unmatched. Per the germline V gene, CDR1 is LGHNA and CDR2 is YNFKEQ. The CDR3 spells CASSRSSGEHEQFF. The CDR3 DNA is TGTGCCAGCAGCCGGTCTAGCGGGGAACATGAGCAGTTCTTC.

This clone was counted only a few times. The chain recombines TRBV20-1 with TRBJ1-1; the D gene is possibly TRBD1 (5 bases). CDR1 and CDR2 from the germline V gene are DFQATT and SNEGSKA (reference sequence). Trimming shortened V by 5 bases and J by 7 bases, and 11 bases separated the two germline ends. The CDR3 covers 11 residues. CDR3 protein: CSASSGGEAFF. Written as DNA, the CDR3 is TGCAGTGCTTCCAGCGGGGGTGAAGCTTTCTTT.

The chain links TRBV7-2 to TRBJ1-2, with TRBD1 as a possible D gene (5 bases). The CDR3 is 14 residues long. V lost 2 bases, J lost 5 bases, and 12 bases lay in between. Germline V CDR1 and CDR2: SGHTA, FQGNSA. CDR3 DNA sequence: TGTGCCAGCAGCTTATCCGGTCCAGGGTATGGCTACACCTTC. It encodes CASSLSGPGYGYTF.

There are a few counts of this clone. CDR3 bases: TGTGCCACCAGTCTATTAAGGACGGTTAGGGGTAATGAAGCTTTCTTT. This gives the protein CATSLLRTVRGNEAFF. The chain couples TRBV24-1 to TRBJ1-1, with a tentative D call TRBD1 (5 bases). Germline CDR1 is KGHDR and CDR2 is SFDVKD. This CDR3 is 16 amino acids long. Trimming took off 6 bases at V and 7 bases at J, with 23 bases between the two ends.

V is TRBV7-9 and J is TRBJ1-1; maybe TRBD1 (5 bases). The CDR3 sequence is 13 residues long. Germline-derived CDR1 and CDR2 are SEHNR and FQNEAQ (reference sequence). V shed 3 bases and J shed 8 bases, with 13 bases lying between them. As DNA, the CDR3 is TGTGCCAGCAGCTTTTTAGGGCCAGGGGAAGCTTTCTTT. Translation gives CASSFLGPGEAFF.

V usage is TRBV9 and J usage is TRBJ2-7, with D uncertain. From germline, CDR1 is SGDLS and CDR2 YYNGEE. This CDR3 comprises 10 residues. The V end lost 7 bases, the J end lost 4 bases, and 6 bases lay between the germline ends. CDR3 region: CASAFYEQYF. DNA of the CDR3: TGTGCCAGCGCGTTTTACGAGCAGTACTTC.

This clone was counted a single time. The V gene is TRBV27, the J gene TRBJ2-7, with 7 bases aligning to TRBD1. Germline V gene lookup returns CDR1 MNHEY and CDR2 SMNVEV (reference sequence). Trimming took 10 bases from V and 5 from J; bases not matched to a gene: 17. CDR3 size: 15 residues. DNA for the CDR3: TGTGCCACACGGCGCAGCCCAGGGGGTACAAACGAGCAGTACTTC. The encoded protein is CATRRSPGGTNEQYF.